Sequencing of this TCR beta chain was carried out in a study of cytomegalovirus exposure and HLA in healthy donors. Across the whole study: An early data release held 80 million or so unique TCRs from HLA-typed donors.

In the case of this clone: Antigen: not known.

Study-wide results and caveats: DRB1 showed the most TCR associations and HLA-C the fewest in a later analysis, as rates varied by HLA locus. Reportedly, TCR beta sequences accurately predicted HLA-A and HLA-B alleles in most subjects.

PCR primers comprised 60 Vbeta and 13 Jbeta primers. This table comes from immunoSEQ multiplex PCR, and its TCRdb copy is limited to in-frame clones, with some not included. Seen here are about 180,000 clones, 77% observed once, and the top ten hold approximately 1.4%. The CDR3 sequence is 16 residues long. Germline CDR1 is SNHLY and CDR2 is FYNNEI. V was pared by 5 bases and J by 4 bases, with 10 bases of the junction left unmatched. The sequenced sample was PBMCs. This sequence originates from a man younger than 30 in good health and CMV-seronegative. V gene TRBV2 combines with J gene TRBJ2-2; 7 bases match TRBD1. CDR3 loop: CASSNRQGQFTGELFF. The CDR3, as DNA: TGTGCCAGCAGTAACCGACAGGGTCAATTCACCGGGGAGCTGTTTTTT.